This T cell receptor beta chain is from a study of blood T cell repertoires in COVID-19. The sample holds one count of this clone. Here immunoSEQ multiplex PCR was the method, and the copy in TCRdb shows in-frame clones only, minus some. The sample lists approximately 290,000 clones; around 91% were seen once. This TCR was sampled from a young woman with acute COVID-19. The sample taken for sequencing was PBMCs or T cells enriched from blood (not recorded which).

The CDR3 DNA reads TGTGCCAGCAGCTTATGGTGGCAGGGGGCGGGAGGCTACACCTTC. The encoded protein is CASSLWWQGAGGYTF. The chain links TRBV11-2 to TRBJ1-2, with 8 nucleotides matching TRBD1. The junction had 10 bases not matched to a gene; V was cut back by 2 bases and J by 8 bases. Germline loops: CDR1 SGHAT, CDR2 FQNNGV. The CDR3 consists of 15 residues.